This paragraph reports one T cell receptor beta chain. The CDR3 covers 16 residues. TCR beta cDNA was generated via 5'RACE template switching incorporating UMIs. One entry per CDR3 protein, without DNA, is what TCRdb gives after re-calling the 5' RACE reads. Found here are about half a million distinct CDR3 sequences; the top ten clones hold 1.4%. The data stem from a study of T cells expressing NK-cell markers. Study as a whole: The study drew TCR beta repertoires from sorted CD3+CD56+NKG2C+, CD3+CD56+NKG2C- and CD3+CD56-NKG2C+ T cells. HCMV serostatus: seven of eight sequenced donors positive, one negative.

Input material: blood T cells: a sorted CD56 or NKG2C T cell subset, CD4+ or CD8+ T cells, or bulk PBMC T cells (not recorded which). This TCR derives from a woman aged 45-65 years in good health. The genes are TRBV21-1 and TRBJ1-6; absent DNA, TCRdb's TRBD1 call cannot be checked. TRBV21-1 is an annotated pseudogene. The CDR3 sequence is CASTTGRSSYNSPLHF.